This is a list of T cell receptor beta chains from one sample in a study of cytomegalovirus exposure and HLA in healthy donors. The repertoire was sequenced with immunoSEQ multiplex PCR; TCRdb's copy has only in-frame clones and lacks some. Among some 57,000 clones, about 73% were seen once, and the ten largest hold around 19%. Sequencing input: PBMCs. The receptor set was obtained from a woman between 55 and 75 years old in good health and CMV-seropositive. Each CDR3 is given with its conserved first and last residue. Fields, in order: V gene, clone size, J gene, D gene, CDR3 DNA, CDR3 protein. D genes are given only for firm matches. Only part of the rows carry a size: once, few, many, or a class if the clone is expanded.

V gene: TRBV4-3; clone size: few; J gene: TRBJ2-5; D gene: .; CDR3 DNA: TGCGCCAGCAGCCTTATTCAGGGGGGAGAGACCCAGTACTTC; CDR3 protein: CASSLIQGGETQYF
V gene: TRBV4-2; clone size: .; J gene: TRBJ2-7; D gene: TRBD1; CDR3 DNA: TGTGCCAGCAGCCACGGGACAGGGGGCTCCTACGAGCAGTACTTC; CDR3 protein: CASSHGTGGSYEQYF
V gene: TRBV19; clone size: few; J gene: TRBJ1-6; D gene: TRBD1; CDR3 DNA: TGTGCCAGTAGTATAGCCCGGGACAGGGGAGCACCCCTCCACTTT; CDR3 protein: CASSIARDRGAPLHF
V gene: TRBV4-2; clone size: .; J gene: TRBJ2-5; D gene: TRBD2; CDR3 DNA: TGTGCCAGCAGCCAAGATGGGGGACTAGCGGGGTCGGAAGAGACCCAGTACTTC; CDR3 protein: CASSQDGGLAGSEETQYF
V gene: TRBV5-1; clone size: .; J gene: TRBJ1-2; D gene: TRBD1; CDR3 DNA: TGCGCCAGCAGCTTGGGGGCCGGGACAGGGGCCGATGGCTACACCTTC; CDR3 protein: CASSLGAGTGADGYTF
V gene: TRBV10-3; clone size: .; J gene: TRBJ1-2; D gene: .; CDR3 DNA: TGTGCCATCAGTGGTACTGCGGGGCAGTGGGGCTACACCTTC; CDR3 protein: CAISGTAGQWGYTF
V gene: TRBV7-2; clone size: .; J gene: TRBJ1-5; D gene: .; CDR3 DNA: TGTGCCAGCAGCCGGGACACTAGCAATCAGCCCCAGCATTTT; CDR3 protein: CASSRDTSNQPQHF
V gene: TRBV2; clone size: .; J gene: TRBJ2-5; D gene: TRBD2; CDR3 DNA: TGTGCCAGTTCAGTTAGCGGGGGGGAGACCCAGTACTTC; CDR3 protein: CASSVSGGETQYF
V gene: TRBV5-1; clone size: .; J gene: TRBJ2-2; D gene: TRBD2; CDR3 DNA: TGCGCCAGCAATAGCGGGGGAATGAACACCGGGGAGCTGTTTTTT; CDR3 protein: CASNSGGMNTGELFF
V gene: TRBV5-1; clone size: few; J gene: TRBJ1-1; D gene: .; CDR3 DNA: TGCGCCAGCAGCTTGGAACCGGGTTTGGCTGAAGCTTTCTTT; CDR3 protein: CASSLEPGLAEAFF
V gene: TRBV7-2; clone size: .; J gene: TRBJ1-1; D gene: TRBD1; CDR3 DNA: TGTGCCAGCAGCTTGGACAGGGAGGGCACTGAAGCTTTCTTT; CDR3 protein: CASSLDREGTEAFF
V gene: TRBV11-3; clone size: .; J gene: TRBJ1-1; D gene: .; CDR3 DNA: TGTGCCAGCAGCCTGGGGGGACGGCAGAACACTGAAGCTTTCTTT; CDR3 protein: CASSLGGRQNTEAFF
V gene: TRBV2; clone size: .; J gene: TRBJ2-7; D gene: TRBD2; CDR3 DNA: TGTGCCAGCAATCCGGGAGGGGGAAAGGCCTACGAGCAGTACTTC; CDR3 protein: CASNPGGGKAYEQYF
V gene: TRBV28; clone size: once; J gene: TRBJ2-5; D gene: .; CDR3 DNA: TGTGCCAGCAGTCCAAGACAGGGGAGGGTACAAGAGACCCAGTACTTC; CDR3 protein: CASSPRQGRVQETQYF
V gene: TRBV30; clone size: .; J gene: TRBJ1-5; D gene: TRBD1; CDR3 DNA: TGTGCCTGGAGTGTAGGGACAGGGGGCAACCAGCCCCAGCATTTT; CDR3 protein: CAWSVGTGGNQPQHF
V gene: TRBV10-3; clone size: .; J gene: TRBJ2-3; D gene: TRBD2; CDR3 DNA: TGTGCCATCAGTCAATGGACTAGCGGGGGTGATACAGATACGCAGTATTTT; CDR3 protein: CAISQWTSGGDTDTQYF
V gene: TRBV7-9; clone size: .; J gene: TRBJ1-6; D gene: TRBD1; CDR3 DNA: TGTGCCAGCAGCGGGACAGGGAACAATTCACCCCTCCACTTT; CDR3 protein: CASSGTGNNSPLHF
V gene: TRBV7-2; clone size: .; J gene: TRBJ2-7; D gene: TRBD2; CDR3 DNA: TGTGCCAGCAGCCCAGGACTAGCCTCCGAGCAGTACTTC; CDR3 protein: CASSPGLASEQYF
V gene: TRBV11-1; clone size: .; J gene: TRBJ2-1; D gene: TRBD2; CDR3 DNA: TGTGCCAGCAGCTTAAGAAACAGCGGGGGGGCCTACAATGAGCAGTTCTTC; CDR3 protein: CASSLRNSGGAYNEQFF
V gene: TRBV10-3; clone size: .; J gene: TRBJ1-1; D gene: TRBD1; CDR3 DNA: TGTGCCATCAGTGACGACAGGGGCCAGCTCACTGAAGCTTTCTTT; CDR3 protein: CAISDDRGQLTEAFF
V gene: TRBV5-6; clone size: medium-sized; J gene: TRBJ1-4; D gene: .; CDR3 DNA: TGTGCCAGCAGCTTGTTGGGGGAGGTGGTAGAAAAACTGTTTTTT; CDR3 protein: CASSLLGEVVEKLFF
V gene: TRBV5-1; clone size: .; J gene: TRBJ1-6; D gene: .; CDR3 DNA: TGCGCCAGCAGCCTAATGACAGAGACCAATTCACCCCTCCACTTT; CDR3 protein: CASSLMTETNSPLHF
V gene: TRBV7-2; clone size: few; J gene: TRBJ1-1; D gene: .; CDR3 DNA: TGTGCCAGCAGCCTCCTAGTTGATACTGAAGCTTTCTTT; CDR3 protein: CASSLLVDTEAFF
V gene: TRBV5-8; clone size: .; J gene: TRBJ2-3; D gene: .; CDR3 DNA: TGTGCCCCGAGGGCCCGAACAACGGGTACGCAGTATTTT; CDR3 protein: CAPRARTTGTQYF
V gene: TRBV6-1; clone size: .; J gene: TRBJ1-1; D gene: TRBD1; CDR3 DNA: TGTGCCAGCAGTGAATTTTGGCAGGGGGACACTGAAGCTTTCTTT; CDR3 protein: CASSEFWQGDTEAFF
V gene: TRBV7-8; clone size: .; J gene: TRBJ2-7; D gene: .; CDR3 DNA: TGTGCCTGCAGGTTGGGGCCGGCCTACGAGCAGTACTTC; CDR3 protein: CACRLGPAYEQYF
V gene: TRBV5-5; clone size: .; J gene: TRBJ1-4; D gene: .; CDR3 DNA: TGTGCCAGCAGTCGAGACATTAGTGCAACTAATGAAAAACTGTTTTTT; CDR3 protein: CASSRDISATNEKLFF
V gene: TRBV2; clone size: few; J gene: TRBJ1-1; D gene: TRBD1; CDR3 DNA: TGTGCCAGCAGTGAACAGGGGGCGGGGGAAGCTTTCTTT; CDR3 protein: CASSEQGAGEAFF
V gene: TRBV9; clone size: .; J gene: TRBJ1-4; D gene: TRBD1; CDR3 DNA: TGTGCCAGCAGCGCACAGGGGGCTGGGACTAATGAAAAACTGTTTTTT; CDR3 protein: CASSAQGAGTNEKLFF
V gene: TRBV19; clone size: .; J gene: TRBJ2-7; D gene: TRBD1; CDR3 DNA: TGTGCCAGTAGTCCCCGGGACAGGGGCTACGAGCAGTACTTC; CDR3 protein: CASSPRDRGYEQYF
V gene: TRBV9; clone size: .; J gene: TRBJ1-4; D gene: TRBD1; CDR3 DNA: TGTGCCAGCAGCGCTAGACAGGGGGGAGGTGAAAAACTGTTTTTT; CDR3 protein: CASSARQGGGEKLFF
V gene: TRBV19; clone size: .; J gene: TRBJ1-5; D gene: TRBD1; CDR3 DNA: TGTGCCAGTAGTATCACAGGGGGCCTCCAGCCCCAGCATTTT; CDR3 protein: CASSITGGLQPQHF
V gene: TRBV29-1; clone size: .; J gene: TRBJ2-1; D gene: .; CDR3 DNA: TGCAGCGTCAACCCCGGGAGCTCCTACAATGAGCAGTTCTTC; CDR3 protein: CSVNPGSSYNEQFF
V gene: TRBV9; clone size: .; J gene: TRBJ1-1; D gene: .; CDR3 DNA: TGTGCCAGCAGCGTAGCGAGGAACACTGAAGCTTTCTTT; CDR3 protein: CASSVARNTEAFF
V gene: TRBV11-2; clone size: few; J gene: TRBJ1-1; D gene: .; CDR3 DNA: TGTGCCAGCAGACGCCCGGGGGTCTCCACTGAAGCTTTCTTT; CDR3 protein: CASRRPGVSTEAFF
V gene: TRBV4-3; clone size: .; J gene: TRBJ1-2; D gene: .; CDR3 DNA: TGCGCCAGCAGCCAAGCCCCCAAATATGGCTACACCTTC; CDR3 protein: CASSQAPKYGYTF
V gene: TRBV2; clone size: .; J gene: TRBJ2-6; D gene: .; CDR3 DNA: TGTGCCAGCAGTGAAGCGAGGCTGTCGTCCAACGTCCTGACTTTC; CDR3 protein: CASSEARLSSNVLTF
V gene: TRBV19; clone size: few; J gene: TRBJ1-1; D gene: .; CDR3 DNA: TGTGCCAGTAGACAGACAGGCGAGAACACTGAAGCTTTCTTT; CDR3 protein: CASRQTGENTEAFF
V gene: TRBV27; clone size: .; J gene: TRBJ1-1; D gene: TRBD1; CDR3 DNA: TGTGCCAGCAGAAAGGGACAGGGAGGCACTGAAGCTTTCTTT; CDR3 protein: CASRKGQGGTEAFF
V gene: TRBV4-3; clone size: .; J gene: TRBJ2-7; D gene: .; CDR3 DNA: TGCGCCAGCAGCCAAGTACAGGGTGACGAGCAGTACTTC; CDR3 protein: CASSQVQGDEQYF
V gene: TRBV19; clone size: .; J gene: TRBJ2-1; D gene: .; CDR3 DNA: TGTGCCAGTAGTACGGAGTTGGAGGATGAGCAGTTCTTC; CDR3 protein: CASSTELEDEQFF
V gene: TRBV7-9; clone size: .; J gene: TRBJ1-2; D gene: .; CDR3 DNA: TGTTCCAGCAGCCCGATGTGGGGGGAGGCTAACTATGGCTACACCTTC; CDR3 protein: CSSSPMWGEANYGYTF
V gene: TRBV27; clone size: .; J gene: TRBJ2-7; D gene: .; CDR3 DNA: TGTGCCAGCAGTTTACTTCATGAGGCAGGGGCACACGAGCAGTACTTC; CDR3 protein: CASSLLHEAGAHEQYF
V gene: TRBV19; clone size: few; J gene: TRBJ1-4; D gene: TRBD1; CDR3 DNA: TGTGCCAGTAGTACAGGGGGCGCCGGTGAAAAACTGTTTTTT; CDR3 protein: CASSTGGAGEKLFF
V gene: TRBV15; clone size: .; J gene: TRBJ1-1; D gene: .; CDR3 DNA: TGTGCCACCAGCCCCATGGGAGGGGGGGCGGCCACTGAAGCTTTCTTT; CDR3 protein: CATSPMGGGAATEAFF
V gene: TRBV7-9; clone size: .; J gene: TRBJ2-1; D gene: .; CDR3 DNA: TGTGCCAGCAGCTCCCCCCGGACCCCACAGGATAATGAGCAGTTCTTC; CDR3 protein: CASSSPRTPQDNEQFF
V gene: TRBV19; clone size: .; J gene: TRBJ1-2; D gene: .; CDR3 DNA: TGTGCCACTAGGGACGGGGAGAACTATGGCTACACCTTC; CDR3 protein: CATRDGENYGYTF
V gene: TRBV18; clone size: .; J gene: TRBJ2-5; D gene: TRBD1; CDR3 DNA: TGTGCCAGCTCACCTCTGGACAGGTACCAAGAGACCCAGTACTTC; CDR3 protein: CASSPLDRYQETQYF
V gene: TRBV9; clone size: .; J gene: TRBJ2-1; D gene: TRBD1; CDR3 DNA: TGTGCCAGCAGCGACGGACAGGGGACCTACAATGAGCAGTTCTTC; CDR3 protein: CASSDGQGTYNEQFF
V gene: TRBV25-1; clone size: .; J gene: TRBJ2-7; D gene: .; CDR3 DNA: TGTGCCAGCAGTGGGTACAGAGCCCCCAACGAGCAGTACTTC; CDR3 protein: CASSGYRAPNEQYF
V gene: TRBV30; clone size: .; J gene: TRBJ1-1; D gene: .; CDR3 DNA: TGTGCCTGGAGTGGGCAGGGGAACACTGAAGCTTTCTTT; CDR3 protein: CAWSGQGNTEAFF
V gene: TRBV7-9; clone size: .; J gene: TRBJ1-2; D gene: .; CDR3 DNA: TGTTCCAGCAGCTTAGGAGGGCAAGGACTCTATGGCTACACCTTC; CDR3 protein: CSSSLGGQGLYGYTF